This T cell receptor (beta chain) appears in the sequencing data of a study of vaccination and CD4 T cells after COVID-19. At the Johns Hopkins FTIC core, DNA taken from cultured CD4+ T cells was sequenced by way of the Oncomine TCR Beta short-read assay. TCRdb re-called the PCR reads through MiXCR, storing one row per CDR3 protein. Among some 10,000 distinct CDR3 sequences listed, 65% were seen once. The treatment: 10-day PBMC culture with coronavirus spike peptide pools or control peptides (ViraFEST assay). Positive SARS-CoV-2 PCR tests in convalescent patients dated from March to December 2020, pre-Alpha, Beta and Delta. As to this clonotype: Its antigen is currently unknown.

Germline assignment: CDR1 MDHEN and CDR2 SYDVKM. The CDR3 loop spans 17 amino acids. V was pared by 6 bases and J by 1 base, with 19 bases between. The starting material was CD4+ T cells from blood, cultured in vitro, obtained before SARS-CoV-2 vaccination. This sequence originates from a human donor who had recovered from COVID-19. The V and J genes are TRBV28 and TRBJ2-1, with D possibly matching TRBD1 (6 bases). As DNA, the CDR3 is TGTGCCAGCAGCCCTCAACCTGGGGGCCATTCCTACAATGAGCAGTTCTTC. It specifies CASSPQPGGHSYNEQFF.